The subject of this entry is one T cell receptor (beta chain). The assay was immunoSEQ multiplex PCR, and TCRdb's table has in-frame clones only and misses some. Of 100,000 to 130,000 clones listed, around 93% are singletons. This sample stems from a study of T cell responses to AZD1222 COVID-19 vaccine. The sequence was collected from an adult who received the AZD1222 COVID-19 vaccine. This specimen was peripheral blood, taken 28 days after the second AZD1222 dose.

The CDR3 nucleotides are TGTGCCAGCAGCATCGGGCCCGGAGACGAGCAGTACTTC. Its protein product is CASSIGPGDEQYF. This sequence joins TRBV13 and TRBJ2-7; D unclear. The V end was cut by 5 bases, the J end by 5 bases, with 13 bases between. The CDR3 sequence is 13 residues long. Germline loops: CDR1 PRHDT, CDR2 FYEKMQ (reference sequence).